Listed here are 2 T cell receptor beta chains from one sample, sequenced in a study of regulatory T cells in long-lasting Graves disease. The time point denotes: newly diagnosed GD, antithyroid drugs for less than 3 months. Extracted RNA from PBMCs served as the source of the TCR library. To make TCR beta libraries, researchers used iRepertoire HTBI primers and Arm-PCR of CDR3 regions. MiXCR was run by TCRdb on the multiplex PCR reads, yielding one entry per CDR3 protein. The repertoire includes 680,000 or so distinct CDR3 sequences, 15% to 20% of them detected once, and 15% to 20% sits in the top ten. These sequences were also reported in another study, on T cells in Graves' hyperthyroidism and ophthalmopathy.

This material consisted of peripheral blood mononuclear cells (PBMCs), taken at new diagnosis, from a patient treated with antithyroid drugs. These receptors all stem from a young woman with Graves disease.

CDR3: CATSDRGTGGNEQFF. Here the CDR3 DNA reads TGTGCCACCAGTGATCGGGGGACAGGGGGCAATGAGCAGTTCTTC. The V gene is TRBV24-1, the J gene TRBJ2-1; 11 nucleotides line up with TRBD1. V lost 3 bases to trimming and J lost 6 bases; unmatched junction nucleotides: 3. The CDR3 sequence is 15 residues long. From germline, CDR1 is KGHDR and CDR2 SFDVKD.

This clonotype appeared a few times. This chain uses TRBV15 with TRBJ2-4, with D maybe TRBD1 (6 bases). V was cut by 3 bases and J by 7 bases, with 13 bases left in between. This CDR3 is built from 14 residues. Germline CDR1 LNHNV, CDR2 YYDKDF (reference sequence). DNA for the CDR3: TGTGCCACCAGCAGCCTTAATCAGGGGAACATTCAGTACTTC. Its translation: CATSSLNQGNIQYF.